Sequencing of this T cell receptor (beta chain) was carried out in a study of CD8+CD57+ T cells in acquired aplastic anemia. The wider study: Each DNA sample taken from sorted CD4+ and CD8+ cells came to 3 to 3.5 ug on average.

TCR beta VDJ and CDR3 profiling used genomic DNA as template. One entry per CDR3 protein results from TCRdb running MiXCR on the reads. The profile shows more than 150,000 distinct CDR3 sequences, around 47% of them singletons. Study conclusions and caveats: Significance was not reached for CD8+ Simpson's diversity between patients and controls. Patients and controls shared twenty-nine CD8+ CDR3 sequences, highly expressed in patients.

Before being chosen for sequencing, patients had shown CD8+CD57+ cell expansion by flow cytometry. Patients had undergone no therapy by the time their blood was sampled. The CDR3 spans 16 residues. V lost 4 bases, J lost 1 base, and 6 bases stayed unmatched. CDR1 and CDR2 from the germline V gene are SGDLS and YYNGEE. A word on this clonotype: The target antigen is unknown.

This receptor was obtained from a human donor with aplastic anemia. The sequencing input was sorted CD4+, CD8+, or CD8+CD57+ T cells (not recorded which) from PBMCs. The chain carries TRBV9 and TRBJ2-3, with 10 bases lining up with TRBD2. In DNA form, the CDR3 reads TGTGCCAGCAGCCCGAGCGGGGGGGATGGCACAGATACGCAGTATTTT. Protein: CASSPSGGDGTDTQYF. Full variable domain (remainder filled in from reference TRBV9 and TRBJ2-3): DSGVTQTPKHLITATGQRVTLRCSPRSGDLSVYWYQQSLDQGLQFLIQYYNGEERAKGNILERFSAQQFPDLHSELNLSSLELGDSALYFCASSPSGGDGTDTQYFGPGTRLTVL.